The 3 T cell receptor beta chains in this list originate from one sample, sequenced in a study of OX40 agonist ivuxolimab in advanced cancers. Library creation used the immunoSEQ multiplex PCR assay. TCRdb retrieved this table from immuneACCESS and kept in-frame rearrangements only. Not all clones are present; in checked studies, unresolved V genes account for under half, and no reason is known for the remainder. The sample table lists 30,000 or so clones, over 85% of them with a count of one. The top ten clonotypes cover approximately 26% of the sample. The specimen comprised CD4+ or CD8+ T cells sorted from blood, sampled in a trial of the OX40 agonist ivuxolimab. All receptors derive from an adult with an advanced solid tumor such as melanoma, head and neck, liver or kidney cancer.

J is TRBJ2-2 and V is TRBV9; D may be TRBD2 (5 bases). The CDR3 contains 15 residues. Germline values: CDR1 SGDLS, CDR2 YYNGEE. Trimming stripped 0 bases from V and 1 base from J, with 7 bases between. In DNA, the CDR3 is TGTGCCAGCAGCGTAGAACTAGGGAACACCGGGGAGCTGTTTTTT. It codes for CASSVELGNTGELFF.

This chain connects TRBV11-2 to TRBJ2-1; D is possibly TRBD1 or TRBD2 (5 bases each). V was trimmed by 4 bases and J by 4 bases, leaving 17 bases between them. Germline loops: CDR1 SGHAT, CDR2 FQNNGV. CDR3 length: 16 residues. The DNA for the CDR3 is TGTGCCAGCAGCTGGAAATCGGGGCCGGTTTACAATGAGCAGTTCTTC. It specifies CASSWKSGPVYNEQFF.

V and J are TRBV5-6 and TRBJ2-7; no reliable D call. The V gene's germline CDR1 is SGHDT and CDR2 YYEEEE. Trimming pared 1 base from V and 4 bases from J, leaving 15 bases between. The CDR3 is 15 amino acids. The CDR3 DNA is TGTGCCAGCAGCTTGTACCCGGATCTTCCTTACGAGCAGTACTTC. The encoded protein is CASSLYPDLPYEQYF.